The clone carrying this T cell receptor beta chain has just a few counts. TCRdb redid the calling of the RT-PCR reads with MiXCR, one entry per CDR3 protein. The sample has more than 550,000 distinct CDR3 sequences, 14% seen once. This CDR3 is 17 amino acids long. The V end was cut by 0 bases, the J end by 6 bases, with 20 bases between. Germline CDR1 and CDR2: LGHNA and YSLEER. This TCR came from a female donor in good health, serving as a healthy control. Sequenced: memory CD4+ T cells from blood. The chain couples TRBV4-3 to TRBJ1-2; D gene uncertain. For the CDR3, the DNA is TGCGCCAGCAGCCAAGATTACCCCCACCCTGCGGGTAATGGCTACACCTTC. Translation: CASSQDYPHPAGNGYTF.